The rows below give T cell receptor beta chains drawn from one sample of a study of human T cells and chemical hapten exposure. MiXCR was run by TCRdb on the RACE reads, yielding one entry per CDR3 protein. The data show roughly 180,000 distinct CDR3 sequences, more than 20% seen once. Here the sequenced sample was whole blood, taken in connection with sensitization to the hapten diphenylcyclopropenone (DPC). The receptors shown here come from a woman aged 45-59 years with alopecia areata. Some clones in this sample may be carry-over from other donors' samples. The CDR3 runs from the conserved cysteine through the conserved F or W. The D gene is left open where the match is weak. Size is omitted from some rows. Given values are once, few, many or a class for expanded clones.

V gene	D gene	J gene	clone size	CDR3 DNA	CDR3 protein
TRBV7-3	-	TRBJ1-3	-	TGTGCCAGCAGCTTAACAGGGTTCGGTGGAAACACCATATATTTT	CASSLTGFGGNTIYF
TRBV3-1	TRBD2	TRBJ2-7	-	TGTGCCAGCAGCCAAGATTTATGGGGACTAGGGAGTGAGCAGTACTTC	CASSQDLWGLGSEQYF
TRBV7-9	-	TRBJ2-6	few	TGTGCCAGCAGCTTGAGTGGGGACTCTGGGGCCAACGTCCTGACTTTC	CASSLSGDSGANVLTF
TRBV6-2/TRBV6-3	TRBD2	TRBJ2-3	-	TGTGCCAGCCCCCCTAAGAGAGGACTAGCGGGAGTAACTAGCACAGATACGCAGTATTTT	CASPPKRGLAGVTSTDTQYF
TRBV7-9	TRBD1	TRBJ2-7	-	TGTGCCAGCAGCTTAGCGGGACAGGGGAAGCACGAGCAGTACTTC	CASSLAGQGKHEQYF
TRBV6-2/TRBV6-3	-	TRBJ2-1	few	TGTGCCAGCAGTTACTCGGGCAGGAATGAGCAGTTCTTC	CASSYSGRNEQFF
TRBV27	-	TRBJ2-1	many	TGTGCCAGCAGTCCCCCGGGCTCAGCGTGGAATGAGCAGTTCTTC	CASSPPGSAWNEQFF
TRBV7-8	-	TRBJ2-7	-	TGTGCCAGCAGCCCGACACTGGGACCGAGGAGCTCCTACGAGCAGTACTTC	CASSPTLGPRSSYEQYF
TRBV5-1	TRBD2	TRBJ2-1	-	TGCGCCAGCAGCTTGGGTGATAGCGGGAGTCGCAATGAGCAGTTCTTC	CASSLGDSGSRNEQFF
TRBV3-1	-	TRBJ1-6	-	TGTGCCAGCGGCTTGGGGCCAAAGGTTTACTCACCCCTCCACTTT	CASGLGPKVYSPLHF
TRBV7-9	-	TRBJ1-1	few	TGTGCCAGCAGCTTAGCTTTGGGCACTGAAGCTTTCTTT	CASSLALGTEAFF
TRBV10-3	TRBD2	TRBJ2-3	few	TGTGCCATCAGTGTTGCGGGAGGAGAGGCAGATACGCAGTATTTT	CAISVAGGEADTQYF
TRBV27	-	TRBJ2-2	-	TGTGCCAGCAGTTTGTTGGCGGGGGCTAGTCCCGGGGAGCTGTTTTTT	CASSLLAGASPGELFF
TRBV3-1	-	TRBJ1-1	few	TGTGCCAGCAGCCAAGAGGCGTTGCGGGCTACTGAAGCTTTCTTT	CASSQEALRATEAFF
TRBV29-1	-	TRBJ2-6	-	TGCAGCGTTGCGGTGCGGCTTACTGGGGCCAACGTCCTGACTTTC	CSVAVRLTGANVLTF
TRBV9	TRBD2	TRBJ2-1	few	TGTGCCAGCAGCGTAGCTGTGACTAGCGGGACACTTAGCTCCTACAATGAGCAGTTCTTC	CASSVAVTSGTLSSYNEQFF
TRBV10-3	-	TRBJ1-1	-	TGTGCCATCAGTGCCCTGACAGATCGGACTGAAGCTTTCTTT	CAISALTDRTEAFF
TRBV7-9	-	TRBJ1-4	few	TGTGCCAGCAGCTTACTCCGGGGCAGGGTCAATGAAAAACTGTTTTTT	CASSLLRGRVNEKLFF
TRBV12-3/TRBV12-4	-	TRBJ2-2	-	TGTGCCAGCAGTAGGGACACCGGGGAGCTGTTTTTT	CASSRDTGELFF
TRBV9	-	TRBJ2-7	-	TGTGCCAGCAGCGTAGGATCGAAAACCTACGAGCAGTACTTC	CASSVGSKTYEQYF
TRBV2	-	TRBJ1-5	few	TGTGCCAGCAGTCGACAGTATAGCAATCAGCCCCAGCATTTT	CASSRQYSNQPQHF
TRBV24-1	-	TRBJ1-2	few	TGTGCCACCAGTGAGTGGGACTTATTAATTGGAGTCGCCTTC	CATSEWDLLIGVAF
TRBV29-1	TRBD1	TRBJ2-7	-	TGCAGCGTTGCTCGGACAGGGATTTCCTACGAGCAGTACTTC	CSVARTGISYEQYF
TRBV28	-	TRBJ2-7	few	TGTGCCAGCAGTTTTTTGGGGGGTCAGCAGTACTTC	CASSFLGGQQYF
TRBV12-3/TRBV12-4	-	TRBJ2-1	-	TGTGCCAGCAGCACGGACCAGTACAATGAGCAGTTCTTC	CASSTDQYNEQFF
TRBV7-2	TRBD1	TRBJ2-7	few	TGTGCCAGCAGCTTGGGGACAGGAAACTACGAGCAGTACTTC	CASSLGTGNYEQYF
TRBV10-2	TRBD1	TRBJ2-7	-	TGCGCCAGCAGTGATTTTCCAGGGGGAAGGGACGAGCAGTACTTC	CASSDFPGGRDEQYF
TRBV28	TRBD1	TRBJ1-1	-	TGTGCCAGCAGTTTATGGGGACAGGCGGAGGCCGGAGCTTTCTTT	CASSLWGQAEAGAFF